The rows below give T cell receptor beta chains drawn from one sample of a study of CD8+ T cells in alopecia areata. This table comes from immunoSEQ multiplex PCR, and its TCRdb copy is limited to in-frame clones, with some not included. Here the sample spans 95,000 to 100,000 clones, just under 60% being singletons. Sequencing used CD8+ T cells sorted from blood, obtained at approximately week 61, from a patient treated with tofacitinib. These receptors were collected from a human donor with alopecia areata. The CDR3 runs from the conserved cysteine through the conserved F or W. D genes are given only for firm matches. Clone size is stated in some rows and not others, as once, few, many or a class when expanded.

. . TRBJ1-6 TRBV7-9 CASSLSGGNSPLHF TGTGCCAGCAGCTTGTCCGGGGGGAATTCACCCCTCCACTTT
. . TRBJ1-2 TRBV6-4 CASSDFPRAISGYTF TGTGCCAGCAGTGACTTCCCCCGGGCGATCAGTGGCTACACCTTC
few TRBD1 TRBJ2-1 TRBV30 CAWSGGTGDNEQFF TGTGCCTGGAGTGGGGGGACAGGGGACAATGAGCAGTTCTTC
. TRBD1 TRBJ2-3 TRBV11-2 CASSQGAADTQYF TGTGCCAGCAGTCAGGGGGCAGCAGATACGCAGTATTTT
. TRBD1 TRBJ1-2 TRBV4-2 CASSEGGIRQGVGYTF TGTGCCAGCAGCGAAGGGGGGATTCGGCAGGGGGTTGGCTACACCTTC
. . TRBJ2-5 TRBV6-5 CASTPWAGEETQYF TGTGCCAGCACCCCGTGGGCAGGGGAAGAGACCCAGTACTTC
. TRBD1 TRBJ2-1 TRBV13 CASKSGGQGTYSRSYNEQFF TGTGCCAGCAAATCAGGGGGCCAAGGAACTTACTCTCGATCCTACAATGAGCAGTTCTTC
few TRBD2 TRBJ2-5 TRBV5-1 CASSLILAEETQYF TGCGCCAGCAGCTTGATCCTAGCGGAAGAGACCCAGTACTTC
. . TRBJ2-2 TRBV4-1 CASSRPTEGTGELFF TGCGCCAGCAGCCGACCGACAGAAGGCACCGGGGAGCTGTTTTTT
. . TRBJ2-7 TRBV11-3 CASSPRRRFHEQYF TGTGCCAGCAGCCCTAGGAGGCGGTTTCACGAGCAGTACTTC
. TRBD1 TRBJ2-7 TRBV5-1 CASSLDDRGTYEQYF TGCGCCAGCAGCTTGGATGACAGGGGAACCTACGAGCAGTACTTC
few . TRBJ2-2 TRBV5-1 CASSPEGNTGELFF TGCGCCAGCAGTCCTGAGGGGAACACCGGGGAGCTGTTTTTT
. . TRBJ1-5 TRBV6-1 CASSFRDFSNQPQHF TGTGCCAGCAGCTTTCGGGATTTTAGCAATCAGCCCCAGCATTTT
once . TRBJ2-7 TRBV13 CASSGQRAEQYF TGTGCCAGCAGTGGACAGCGCGCCGAGCAGTACTTC
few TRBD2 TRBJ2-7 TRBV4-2 CASSQEAGGEQYF TGTGCCAGCAGCCAAGAGGCGGGGGGCGAGCAGTACTTC
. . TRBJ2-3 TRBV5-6 CASTYGQSDTQYF TGTGCCAGCACCTACGGACAGTCAGATACGCAGTATTTT
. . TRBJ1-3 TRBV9 CASSVALTADSGNTIYF TGTGCCAGCAGCGTAGCCCTGACAGCGGACTCTGGAAACACCATATATTTT
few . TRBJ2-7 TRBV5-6 CASSGGVSSYEQYF TGTGCCAGCAGCGGAGGGGTGAGCTCCTACGAGCAGTACTTC
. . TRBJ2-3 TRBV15 CATKQTEADTQYF TGTGCCACCAAACAGACGGAGGCAGATACGCAGTATTTT
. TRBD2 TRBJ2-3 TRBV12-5 CASGLGHTPSGGKDTQYF TGTGCTAGTGGTTTGGGCCACACCCCGAGCGGGGGCAAAGATACGCAGTATTTT
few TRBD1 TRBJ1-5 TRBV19 CASSIVGTGRLNQPQHF TGTGCCAGTAGTATCGTCGGGACAGGGCGACTCAATCAGCCCCAGCATTTT
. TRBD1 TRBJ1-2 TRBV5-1 CASSYGQGFRRDHGYTF TGCGCCAGCAGCTACGGACAGGGGTTTCGTCGAGATCATGGCTACACCTTC
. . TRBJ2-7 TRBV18 CASSGNYEQYF TGTGCCAGCTCGGGAAACTACGAGCAGTACTTC
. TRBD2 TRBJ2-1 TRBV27 CASSLSGGSEQFF TGTGCCAGCAGTTTATCGGGGGGGTCTGAGCAGTTCTTC
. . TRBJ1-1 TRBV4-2 CASSPSTSNTEAFF TGTGCCAGCAGCCCATCAACATCGAACACTGAAGCTTTCTTT
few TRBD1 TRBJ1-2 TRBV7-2 CASSFGTDGIFYGYTF TGTGCCAGCAGCTTTGGGACAGATGGGATATTCTATGGCTACACCTTC
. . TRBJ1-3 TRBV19 CASTDSSSGNTIYF TGTGCCAGTACAGACAGTAGCTCTGGAAACACCATATATTTT
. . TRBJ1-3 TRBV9 CASRHESGNTIYF TGTGCCAGCCGGCATGAGTCTGGAAACACCATATATTTT
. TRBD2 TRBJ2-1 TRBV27 CASRRERGGLYNEQFF TGTGCCAGCAGACGCGAGCGGGGGGGTCTGTACAATGAGCAGTTCTTC
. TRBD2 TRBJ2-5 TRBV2 CASRAGLEVLETQYF TGTGCCAGCAGGGCGGGACTAGAGGTATTAGAGACCCAGTACTTC
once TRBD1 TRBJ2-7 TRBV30 CAWGTGKYEQYF TGTGCCTGGGGGACAGGGAAGTACGAGCAGTACTTC
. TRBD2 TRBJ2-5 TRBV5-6 CASSLGLAGGIPDF TGTGCCAGCAGCTTGGGACTAGCGGGGGGCATACCGGACTTC
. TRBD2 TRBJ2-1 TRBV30 CAWNPGPGGIQPPYNEQFF TGTGCCTGGAACCCGGGACCGGGGGGGATTCAACCCCCCTACAATGAGCAGTTCTTC
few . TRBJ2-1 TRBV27 CASSEGNSEQFF TGTGCCAGCAGTGAGGGCAACAGTGAGCAGTTCTTC
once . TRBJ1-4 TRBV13 CASSAGRPSTEKLFF TGTGCCAGCAGCGCGGGGCGTCCTTCAACCGAAAAACTGTTTTTT
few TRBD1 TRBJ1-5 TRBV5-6 CASIIAGQGHQPQHF TGTGCCAGCATAATTGCAGGACAGGGGCATCAGCCCCAGCATTTT
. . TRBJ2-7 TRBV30 CAWSGAPISYEQYF TGTGCCTGGAGTGGCGCGCCTATCTCCTACGAGCAGTACTTC